The rows below give T cell receptor beta chains drawn from one sample of a study of shared clonotypes between healthy human individuals. The protocol was immunoSEQ multiplex PCR, while the TCRdb copy is restricted to in-frame clones and leaves out a portion. The data show about 680,000 clones, 92% seen once. The specimen was naive CD8+ T cells sorted from blood. These receptors were collected from a young man in good health. Both conserved end residues are part of each CDR3. A D gene is named only where the DNA matches it firmly. Where a row states a size, it is once, few, many or the class of an expanded clone; other rows omit it.

CDR3 DNA: TGCGCCAGCAGCCAAGCGTCTCGGTACACCGGGGAGCTGTTTTTT
CDR3 protein: CASSQASRYTGELFF
J gene: TRBJ2-2
clone size: NA
V gene: TRBV4-1
D gene: NA
CDR3 length: 15

CDR3 DNA: TGCGCCAGCAGCTTGGACATCCACAATGAGCAGTTCTTC
CDR3 protein: CASSLDIHNEQFF
J gene: TRBJ2-1
clone size: NA
V gene: TRBV5-1
D gene: NA
CDR3 length: 13

CDR3 DNA: TGTGCCAGTAGTCCTATACCTGGGACAGGTCATTATAGCAATCAGCCCCAGCATTTT
CDR3 protein: CASSPIPGTGHYSNQPQHF
J gene: TRBJ1-5
clone size: NA
V gene: TRBV19
D gene: TRBD1
CDR3 length: 19

CDR3 DNA: TGTGCCAGCAGTTTGGAACTAGCGGGTAGTCGGTACGAGCAGTACTTC
CDR3 protein: CASSLELAGSRYEQYF
J gene: TRBJ2-7
clone size: NA
V gene: TRBV28
D gene: TRBD2
CDR3 length: 16

CDR3 DNA: TGTGCCAGCAGTTTACAAGCGGCAGATACGCAGTATTTT
CDR3 protein: CASSLQAADTQYF
J gene: TRBJ2-3
clone size: NA
V gene: TRBV27
D gene: NA
CDR3 length: 13

CDR3 DNA: TGTGCCAGCAGTTTATACGTGGACAGTAGCTCCTACGAGCAGTACTTC
CDR3 protein: CASSLYVDSSSYEQYF
J gene: TRBJ2-7
clone size: few
V gene: TRBV28
D gene: NA
CDR3 length: 16

CDR3 DNA: TGTGCCAGCAGCGTAGTCGGGGCCCGGAGCTCCTACAATGAGCAGTTCTTC
CDR3 protein: CASSVVGARSSYNEQFF
J gene: TRBJ2-1
clone size: NA
V gene: TRBV9
D gene: NA
CDR3 length: 17

CDR3 DNA: TGTGCCAGCAGCCAAGATCTTCCAGATACGCAGTATTTT
CDR3 protein: CASSQDLPDTQYF
J gene: TRBJ2-3
clone size: NA
V gene: TRBV14
D gene: NA
CDR3 length: 13

CDR3 DNA: TGTGCCAGCAGTTATCGGGGACATCCCACAGATACGCAGTATTTT
CDR3 protein: CASSYRGHPTDTQYF
J gene: TRBJ2-3
clone size: few
V gene: TRBV27
D gene: NA
CDR3 length: 15

CDR3 DNA: TGTGCCAGCAGTTTATCGATCGAGGTAGCGGCCTACGAGCAGTACTTC
CDR3 protein: CASSLSIEVAAYEQYF
J gene: TRBJ2-7
clone size: once
V gene: TRBV27
D gene: NA
CDR3 length: 16

CDR3 DNA: TGTGCCAGCAGCTTGGACGTTGGGGCCAACGTCCTGACTTTC
CDR3 protein: CASSLDVGANVLTF
J gene: TRBJ2-6
clone size: NA
V gene: TRBV5-4
D gene: NA
CDR3 length: 14

CDR3 DNA: TGTGCCAGCACCAGGAAAGCGGGAGACTCCTACAATGAGCAGTTCTTC
CDR3 protein: CASTRKAGDSYNEQFF
J gene: TRBJ2-1
clone size: NA
V gene: TRBV27
D gene: TRBD2
CDR3 length: 16

CDR3 DNA: TGTGCCACAGCCAGGGACAGGGAGGCAGATACGCAGTATTTT
CDR3 protein: CATARDREADTQYF
J gene: TRBJ2-3
clone size: NA
V gene: TRBV13
D gene: TRBD1
CDR3 length: 14

CDR3 DNA: TGTGCCAGCAGTTCCGGGGTAGCGGGAGATGGCACAGATACGCAGTATTTT
CDR3 protein: CASSSGVAGDGTDTQYF
J gene: TRBJ2-3
clone size: NA
V gene: TRBV28
D gene: TRBD2
CDR3 length: 17

CDR3 DNA: TGTGCCAGCAGCTCCAGGAGCTCCTACAATGAGCAGTTCTTC
CDR3 protein: CASSSRSSYNEQFF
J gene: TRBJ2-1
clone size: NA
V gene: TRBV11-3
D gene: NA
CDR3 length: 14

CDR3 DNA: TGTGCCAGCAGTCCGAGGGACAGGGGCACAGATACGCAGTATTTT
CDR3 protein: CASSPRDRGTDTQYF
J gene: TRBJ2-3
clone size: NA
V gene: TRBV7-9
D gene: TRBD1
CDR3 length: 15

CDR3 DNA: TGTGCCAGCAGTGAAGGTTTTGGGGAAGGGGGCCTCTATGGCTACACCTTC
CDR3 protein: CASSEGFGEGGLYGYTF
J gene: TRBJ1-2
clone size: NA
V gene: TRBV2
D gene: TRBD1
CDR3 length: 17

CDR3 DNA: TGTGCCAGCAGTTTATCGAGGACCGGGGAGCTGTTTTTT
CDR3 protein: CASSLSRTGELFF
J gene: TRBJ2-2
clone size: NA
V gene: TRBV27
D gene: NA
CDR3 length: 13

CDR3 DNA: TGTGCCAGCAGCTTAGTCTTAGAACTAGCGGGAGGGGCCAAAAACATTCAGTACTTC
CDR3 protein: CASSLVLELAGGAKNIQYF
J gene: TRBJ2-4
clone size: NA
V gene: TRBV7-8
D gene: TRBD2
CDR3 length: 19

CDR3 DNA: TGCGCCAGCAGCTTGGAAAACTGGGGACTAGCGGCCTACGAGCAGTACTTC
CDR3 protein: CASSLENWGLAAYEQYF
J gene: TRBJ2-7
clone size: NA
V gene: TRBV5-1
D gene: TRBD2
CDR3 length: 17

CDR3 DNA: TGCGCCAGCAGTGGGGGGCCGGGCAATCAGCCCCAGCATTTT
CDR3 protein: CASSGGPGNQPQHF
J gene: TRBJ1-5
clone size: NA
V gene: TRBV10-1
D gene: NA
CDR3 length: 14

CDR3 DNA: TGTGCCAGCAGTCAACCGGGTGGGAGGGCCTACGAGCAGTACTTC
CDR3 protein: CASSQPGGRAYEQYF
J gene: TRBJ2-7
clone size: NA
V gene: TRBV7-6
D gene: TRBD2
CDR3 length: 15

CDR3 DNA: TGTGCCAGCAGTTTTATGTTACAGGGAGAGCAGTACTTC
CDR3 protein: CASSFMLQGEQYF
J gene: TRBJ2-7
clone size: NA
V gene: TRBV28
D gene: NA
CDR3 length: 13

CDR3 DNA: TGTGCCAGCAGTTCCCCGGGACTAGCGGGAGTCGCCTACGAGCAGTACTTC
CDR3 protein: CASSSPGLAGVAYEQYF
J gene: TRBJ2-7
clone size: NA
V gene: TRBV28
D gene: TRBD2
CDR3 length: 17

CDR3 DNA: TGTGCCAGCAGTGAAAGGCTCGCAGATCAGCCCCAGCATTTT
CDR3 protein: CASSERLADQPQHF
J gene: TRBJ1-5
clone size: NA
V gene: TRBV6-1
D gene: NA
CDR3 length: 14

CDR3 DNA: TGTGCCAGCAGTTCACTGGGACAGGTGGCTAGCAATCAGCCCCAGCATTTT
CDR3 protein: CASSSLGQVASNQPQHF
J gene: TRBJ1-5
clone size: NA
V gene: TRBV27
D gene: TRBD1
CDR3 length: 17

CDR3 DNA: TGCAGCGTTGGGGGGGACATGGGACTAGCGGGAAAGGTACGGGACGAGCAGTACTTC
CDR3 protein: CSVGGDMGLAGKVRDEQYF
J gene: TRBJ2-7
clone size: NA
V gene: TRBV29-1
D gene: TRBD2
CDR3 length: 19

CDR3 DNA: TGTGCCAGCAGCTCGCGACAGGGTGGGCAAGAGACCCAGTACTTC
CDR3 protein: CASSSRQGGQETQYF
J gene: TRBJ2-5
clone size: NA
V gene: TRBV11-3
D gene: TRBD1
CDR3 length: 15

CDR3 DNA: TGCGCCAGCAGCCAGCCCGGGACTCCGAACACTGAAGCTTTCTTT
CDR3 protein: CASSQPGTPNTEAFF
J gene: TRBJ1-1
clone size: NA
V gene: TRBV4-3
D gene: NA
CDR3 length: 15

CDR3 DNA: TGCGCCAGCAGCCAAGAGGAGGTGGATGAGCAGTTCTTC
CDR3 protein: CASSQEEVDEQFF
J gene: TRBJ2-1
clone size: NA
V gene: TRBV4-1
D gene: NA
CDR3 length: 13

CDR3 DNA: TGTGCCAGCGCTCCGATCGGGACAGCGAGCTCCTACGAGCAGTACTTC
CDR3 protein: CASAPIGTASSYEQYF
J gene: TRBJ2-7
clone size: once
V gene: TRBV7-9
D gene: TRBD1
CDR3 length: 16

CDR3 DNA: TGTGCCAGCAGTAACCTGGAGATTGCAGCGGAGAGGTCCCCAGATACGCAGTATTTT
CDR3 protein: CASSNLEIAAERSPDTQYF
J gene: TRBJ2-3
clone size: once
V gene: TRBV7-9
D gene: NA
CDR3 length: 19

CDR3 DNA: TGTGCCAGCAGCTTAGTGATAGGGGGCAGCAAAAACATTCAGTACTTC
CDR3 protein: CASSLVIGGSKNIQYF
J gene: TRBJ2-4
clone size: NA
V gene: TRBV7-9
D gene: TRBD1
CDR3 length: 16

CDR3 DNA: TGTGCCAGCAGTTTAGGCCGACGGGGGGCAACCTACGAGCAGTACTTC
CDR3 protein: CASSLGRRGATYEQYF
J gene: TRBJ2-7
clone size: NA
V gene: TRBV27
D gene: NA
CDR3 length: 16

CDR3 DNA: TGTGCCATCGGTACCGGACAGGGAGGTCACTACGAGCAGTACTTC
CDR3 protein: CAIGTGQGGHYEQYF
J gene: TRBJ2-7
clone size: once
V gene: TRBV10-3
D gene: TRBD1
CDR3 length: 15

CDR3 DNA: TGTGCCAGCGGGGGTTTAGTGGAAACCTCGTACGAGCAGTACTTC
CDR3 protein: CASGGLVETSYEQYF
J gene: TRBJ2-7
clone size: NA
V gene: TRBV7-9
D gene: NA
CDR3 length: 15

CDR3 DNA: TGTGCCAGCAGGACAGGGGCAGACATTCAGTACTTC
CDR3 protein: CASRTGADIQYF
J gene: TRBJ2-4
clone size: NA
V gene: TRBV28
D gene: TRBD1
CDR3 length: 12